The 21 T cell receptor beta chains in this list originate from one sample, sequenced in a study of graft-versus-host responses after intestinal transplantation. Only in-frame clones appear in the TCRdb table, and some are missing; sequencing was by immunoSEQ multiplex PCR. The sample yields around 18,000 clones, approximately 90% seen once. The starting material was PBMCs, obtained approximately 370 days after transplant. These receptor sequences come from a human patient who received an intestinal transplant, so some T cells may come from the graft donor.

The J gene is TRBJ2-3, the V gene TRBV27; D is perhaps TRBD1 or TRBD2 (6 bases each). V lost 3 bases and J lost 0, with 10 bases in between. The CDR3 consists of 15 residues. Germline assignment: CDR1 MNHEY and CDR2 SMNVEV (reference sequence). CDR3: CASSFWGASTDTQYF. The CDR3 coding sequence is TGTGCCAGCAGTTTCTGGGGGGCCAGCACAGATACGCAGTATTTT.

The chain joins TRBV19 to TRBJ1-2; D gene ambiguous. Trimming took off 0 bases at V and 6 bases at J, with 8 bases between the two ends. The CDR3 is 13 residues long. CDR1 is LNHDA and CDR2 is SQIVND in the germline V gene (reference sequence). CDR3 nucleotide sequence: TGTGCCAGTAGTATAGACGGGCAGAATGGCTACACCTTC. It codes for CASSIDGQNGYTF.

This chain connects TRBV6-5 to TRBJ2-7; TRBD1 matches at 10 bases. This CDR3 has 15 residues. V shed 5 bases, J shed 6 bases, and the junction held 10 bases outside the gene matches. The germline V gene encodes CDR1 MNHEY and CDR2 SVGAGI. In nucleotides, the CDR3 is TGTGCCAGCAGTGGGGGAGGGACAGGGGCTTTCGAGCAGTACTTC. This sequence encodes CASSGGGTGAFEQYF.

V gene TRBV29-1 combines with J gene TRBJ2-7, with 7 bases aligning to TRBD1. CDR1 and CDR2 (germline): SQVTM, ANQGSEA. The CDR3 has 14 residues. V dropped 5 bases and J dropped 3; count of bases not matched to a gene: 10. This chain's CDR3 is CSVQVGDRVYEQYF. The CDR3 nucleotides are TGCAGCGTTCAAGTCGGGGACAGAGTCTACGAGCAGTACTTC.

V gene TRBV19 combines with J gene TRBJ2-7; D uncertain. The length of the CDR3 is 14 residues. Trimming removed 0 bases from V and 1 base from J, with 7 bases in between. Germline V gives CDR1 LNHDA, CDR2 SQIVND (reference sequence). The CDR3 DNA sequence: TGTGCCAGTAGTATAGATCGCGAGTCCTACGAGCAGTACTTC. Amino acid sequence: CASSIDRESYEQYF.

This clone was observed a handful of times. This sequence joins TRBV7-9 and TRBJ1-2; D gene unclear. From germline, CDR1 is SEHNR and CDR2 FQNEAQ (reference sequence). CDR3 length: 13 amino acids. The V end lost 1 base, the J end lost 8 bases, and 11 bases lay between the germline ends. CDR3 protein: CASSLDNTLGYTF. CDR3 bases: TGTGCCAGCAGCTTAGATAACACACTAGGCTACACCTTC.

This rearrangement joins TRBV2 to TRBJ2-5; D is unclear. CDR3 length: 14 amino acids. V dropped 7 bases and J dropped 7 bases, with 19 bases sitting between them. The V gene's germline CDR1 is SNHLY and CDR2 FYNNEI. In DNA, the CDR3 is TGTGCCAGCAATTCTGACACTTCAGCCGGGACCCAGTACTTC. This translates into CASNSDTSAGTQYF.

This clone was detected only once. Germline is not matched at one junction end, which may reflect a read error. CDR3 nucleotide sequence: TGTGCCTGCAGCTTAATGGAGGGTGGAAACACCATATATTTT. This sequence encodes CACSLMEGGNTIYF. This sequence joins TRBV7-8 and TRBJ1-3, with D unresolved. The germline CDR1 and CDR2 sequences are SGHVS and FQNEAQ. The CDR3 sequence is 14 residues long.

The count of this clone is one. The chain couples TRBV4-1 to TRBJ1-6; D is unclear. This CDR3 has 15 residues. Germline lookup yields CDR1 MGHRA and CDR2 YSYEKL. V was clipped by 0 bases and J by 11 bases, with 14 bases between them. CDR3 DNA sequence: TGCGCCAGCAGCCAAGAGGGAGGGCTTCGTACACCCCTCCACTTT. Translation: CASSQEGGLRTPLHF.

This clone was picked up a small number of times. The rearrangement uses TRBV18 and TRBJ1-5; 9 bases align to TRBD1. Unmatched junction bases numbered 3, after V lost 2 bases and J lost 1 base. CDR3 length: 16 amino acids. The germline V gene encodes CDR1 KGHSH and CDR2 LQKENI. The CDR3 DNA sequence: TGTGCCAGCTCACCAACGGACAGGGGCAGCAATCAGCCCCAGCATTTT. It yields the protein CASSPTDRGSNQPQHF.

J is TRBJ1-2 and V is TRBV5-6; D possibly corresponds to TRBD1 (6 bases). The V and J ends lost 3 bases and 4 bases respectively, with 16 bases between them. The germline CDR1 and CDR2 sequences are SGHDT and YYEEEE. CDR3 length: 15 residues. The CDR3 spells CASSCCGGRPYGYTF. In DNA, the CDR3 is TGTGCCAGCAGCTGCTGCGGGGGGCGCCCCTATGGCTACACCTTC.

The V call is TRBV7-9, the J call TRBJ2-3; D gene ambiguous. The ends were cut back, 7 bases at V and 0 bases at J, with 11 bases in the middle. Germline V gene lookup returns CDR1 SEHNR and CDR2 FQNEAQ (reference sequence). The CDR3 extends over 14 amino acids. This CDR3 is CASIRSSSTDTQYF. DNA of the CDR3: TGTGCCAGCATTCGGTCGTCTAGCACAGATACGCAGTATTTT.

The chain links TRBV7-8 to TRBJ2-1, with 9 bases that match TRBD2. The CDR3 length is 14 residues. CDR1 and CDR2 (germline): SGHVS, FQNEAQ. V trimming: 7 bases; J trimming: 5 bases; junction bases outside the gene matches: 6. The DNA of the CDR3 is TGTGCCAGCACCTTTAGACTAGCGGACAATGAGCAGTTCTTC. Translated: CASTFRLADNEQFF.

The chain has TRBV28 and TRBJ2-7; D not certain. The V and J ends lost 5 bases and 2 bases respectively, with 13 bases between them. CDR1 is MDHEN, CDR2 SYDVKM, per germline. The CDR3 consists of 14 residues. The CDR3 sequence is CASSPRWIPYEQYF. CDR3 DNA sequence: TGTGCCAGCAGTCCCCGGTGGATCCCCTACGAGCAGTACTTC. Complete variable domain (other parts from reference TRBV28 and TRBJ2-7): DVKVTQSSRYLVKRTGEKVFLECVQDMDHENMFWYRQDPGLGLRLIYFSYDVKMKEKGDIPEGYSVSREKKERFSLILESASTNQTSMYLCASSPRWIPYEQYFGPGTRLTVT.

Here the CDR3 reads CASSLAVGYTF. CDR3 DNA: TGTGCCAGCAGCTTGGCGGTAGGCTACACCTTC. V is TRBV11-2 and J is TRBJ1-2; no firm D call. V gave up 3 bases and J gave up 8 bases, with 7 bases separating them. CDR1 is SGHAT and CDR2 is FQNNGV in the germline V gene. The CDR3 is 11 amino acids.

This chain links TRBV2 with TRBJ2-7, with 9 bases matching TRBD1. V lost 6 bases and J lost 3; bases outside the gene matches: 12. Germline V CDR1 and CDR2: SNHLY, FYNNEI. This CDR3 comprises 16 residues. CDR3 bases: TGTGCCAGCAGGCGGGACAGGGAGAGGGTAAACTACGAGCAGTACTTC. Its protein is CASRRDRERVNYEQYF.

The chain combines TRBV9 with TRBJ2-3; 7 bases align to TRBD2. After removal of 3 bases from V and 0 bases from J, the junction contained 4 bases not matched to a gene. CDR1 is SGDLS, CDR2 YYNGEE, per germline. The length of the CDR3 is 15 residues. The CDR3 here is CASSEGGTSTDTQYF. The CDR3 coding sequence is TGTGCCAGCAGCGAGGGAGGGACTAGCACAGATACGCAGTATTTT.

The chain carries TRBV5-1 and TRBJ1-5, with D possibly matching TRBD1 (6 bases). CDR1 is SGHRS and CDR2 is YFSETQ in the germline V gene. Trimming took 0 bases from V and 5 from J, leaving 12 bases between them. The CDR3 spans 15 residues. The CDR3 DNA is TGCGCCAGCAGCTTGGGGGGGCGCGGAGATCAGCCCCAGCATTTT. Protein product: CASSLGGRGDQPQHF.

The chain is built from TRBV7-3 and TRBJ2-3; 13 bases are a match to TRBD2. The germline gives CDR1 SGHTA, CDR2 FQGTGA. Unmatched junction bases numbered 6, after V lost 5 bases and J lost 4 bases. This CDR3 region has 16 residues. CDR3 residues: CASSPRLAGGADTQYF. CDR3 DNA sequence: TGTGCCAGCAGCCCCCGACTAGCGGGGGGCGCAGATACGCAGTATTTT. The full variable domain, its missing parts supplied by reference TRBV7-3 and TRBJ2-3, is GAGVSQTPSNKVTEKGKYVELRCDPISGHTALYWYRQSLGQGPEFLIYFQGTGAADDSGLPNDRFFAVRPEGSVSTLKIQRTERGDSAVYLCASSPRLAGGADTQYFGPGTRLTVL.

This sequence joins TRBV27 and TRBJ2-5, with 10 nucleotides matching TRBD1. V lost 10 bases to trimming and J lost 6 bases; unmatched junction nucleotides: 20. The CDR3 consists of 17 residues. CDR1 is MNHEY, CDR2 SMNVEV, per germline (reference sequence). CDR3 coding DNA: TGTGCCATCCTCAGACTACCGGGACAGGGGACGGTAAAGACCCAGTACTTC. Protein product: CAILRLPGQGTVKTQYF.

The genes are TRBV28 and TRBJ1-1, with 10 bases fitting TRBD1. V lost 4 bases to trimming and J lost 5 bases; unmatched junction nucleotides: 7. Germline values: CDR1 MDHEN, CDR2 SYDVKM. CDR3 length equals 15 residues. The CDR3 is CASSSRQGAWTEAFF. The CDR3 DNA reads as TGTGCCAGCAGTTCTAGACAGGGGGCATGGACTGAAGCTTTCTTT.